Presented here are 19 T cell receptor beta chains from one specimen sequenced in a study of memory CD4+ T cells and cytomegalovirus serostatus. Measured with immunoSEQ multiplex PCR; TCRdb has only the in-frame clones, and not every one. The table has about 50,000 clones, 78% seen once. The sort gate was single viable CD3+CD4+CD8-CD45RO+ cells for memory CD4+ T cells. Material for sequencing was memory CD4+ T cells from blood. These receptors all come from an adult in good health and CMV-seronegative.

The chain employs TRBV5-5 and TRBJ1-1, with 11 nucleotides matching TRBD1. In germline, CDR1 is SGHKS, CDR2 YYEKEE (reference sequence). The V gene end was trimmed by 3 bases and the J gene end by 5 bases; junction bases not matched to a gene: 3. The CDR3 has 14 amino acids. CDR3 bases: TGTGCCAGCAGCTCCGGACAGGGGGCAACTGAAGCTTTCTTT. Its translation: CASSSGQGATEAFF.

This clone has only a few counts. V gene TRBV2 combines with J gene TRBJ1-5; 8 positions match TRBD1. This CDR3 region has 16 residues. Germline CDR1 reads SNHLY; CDR2 reads FYNNEI. J lost 2 bases, V lost 6 bases, and 9 bases had no gene match. The CDR3 nucleotides read TGTGCCAGCAGGCGGACAGGGTCTACGGGCAATCAGCCCCAGCATTTT. Its translation is CASRRTGSTGNQPQHF.

The chain uses TRBV7-9 and TRBJ2-3; 10 bases agree with TRBD2. With V trimmed by 6 bases and J by 1 base, 7 bases remained unmatched. Germline V lookup: CDR1 SEHNR, CDR2 FQNEAQ (reference sequence). This CDR3 region has 16 residues. The CDR3 sequence: CASSRIAGGRTDTQYF. CDR3 bases: TGTGCCAGCAGTCGTATAGCGGGGGGTCGCACAGATACGCAGTATTTT.

This clone was found once. V usage is TRBV5-6 and J usage is TRBJ1-5; 8 bases are shared with TRBD1. The CDR3 runs to 16 residues. Germline assignment: CDR1 SGHDT and CDR2 YYEEEE. V lost 0 bases to trimming and J lost 4 bases; unmatched junction nucleotides: 6. This CDR3 reads CASSLGTGFGNQPQHF. In DNA form, the CDR3 reads TGTGCCAGCAGCTTGGGGACAGGGTTTGGTAATCAGCCCCAGCATTTT.

V gene TRBV4-1 combines with J gene TRBJ1-1; the match to TRBD1 covers 7 bases. The germline CDR1 and CDR2 sequences are MGHRA and YSYEKL. Trimming at V came to 3 bases and at J to 1 base, leaving 8 bases not matched to a gene. The CDR3 sequence is 16 residues long. The CDR3 protein is CASSHPPGQPNTEAFF. For the CDR3, the DNA is TGCGCCAGCAGCCACCCCCCGGGACAGCCGAACACTGAAGCTTTCTTT.

The chain employs TRBV27 and TRBJ2-3, with D tentatively TRBD1 or TRBD2 (5 bases each). This CDR3 spans 13 amino acids. V lost 6 bases and J 2 bases, leaving 9 bases between the germline ends. Germline lookup yields CDR1 MNHEY and CDR2 SMNVEV (reference sequence). The CDR3 sequence is CASREGTTDTQYF. CDR3 in DNA: TGTGCCAGCAGGGAAGGGACCACAGATACGCAGTATTTT.

This clone is a singleton in its sample. The V gene is TRBV30, the J gene TRBJ2-1, with D possibly matching TRBD1 (6 bases). The ends were cut back, 2 bases at V and 8 bases at J, with 16 bases in the middle. Germline CDR1 and CDR2: GTSNPN and SVGIG (reference sequence). The CDR3 extends over 14 amino acids. The CDR3 reads CAWSPGGARDEQFF. Here the CDR3 DNA reads TGTGCCTGGAGTCCTGGGGGCGCCCGAGATGAGCAGTTCTTC.

This chain connects TRBV7-9 to TRBJ1-4; a weak D match, TRBD1 (5 bases). This CDR3 has 15 amino acids. The V and J ends lost 2 bases and 5 bases respectively, with 12 bases between them. Germline values: CDR1 SEHNR, CDR2 FQNEAQ (reference sequence). The CDR3 nucleotides are TGTGCCAGCAGCTTACCGGGGCAGTCAAATGAAAAACTGTTTTTT. Translating it yields CASSLPGQSNEKLFF.

The chain has TRBV18 and TRBJ1-3; D not resolved. Germline V gene lookup returns CDR1 KGHSH and CDR2 LQKENI. CDR3 length: 13 amino acids. The V end was cut by 2 bases, the J end by 1 base, with 3 bases between. CDR3 region: CASSPASGNTIYF. The CDR3 nucleotides read TGTGCCAGCTCACCAGCGTCTGGAAACACCATATATTTT.

This chain connects TRBV19 to TRBJ1-1; D possibly corresponds to TRBD1 (6 bases). The CDR3 contains 14 residues. Germline V CDR1 and CDR2: LNHDA, SQIVND (reference sequence). The germline V and J ends were trimmed by 1 base and 10 bases, with 16 bases remaining between them. CDR3 in DNA: TGTGCCAGTAGTATAGGGACAGCCTCCCGCGGAGCTTTCTTT. This codes for CASSIGTASRGAFF.

The rearrangement joins TRBV30 to TRBJ1-5, with unresolved D. Trimming stripped 1 base from V and 7 bases from J, with 11 bases between. The germline V gene has CDR1 GTSNPN and CDR2 SVGIG (reference sequence). The CDR3 totals 13 residues. The CDR3 DNA reads TGTGCCTGGAGTGCTCAAGGCGGCCAGCCCCAGCATTTT. It codes for CAWSAQGGQPQHF.

J is TRBJ2-7 and V is TRBV6-5; 7 bases line up with TRBD1. V lost 7 bases, J lost 0 bases, and 6 bases stayed unmatched. This CDR3 is 14 amino acids long. From germline, CDR1 is MNHEY and CDR2 SVGAGI. This CDR3 is CASTLDRSSYEQYF. The CDR3 DNA reads as TGTGCCAGCACCTTGGACAGGAGCTCCTACGAGCAGTACTTC.

The chain couples TRBV9 to TRBJ1-2, with 7 positions matching TRBD1. Germline V gene data show CDR1 as SGDLS and CDR2 as YYNGEE. This CDR3 spans 14 amino acids. Germline trimming cut 4 bases from V and 2 bases from J; bases unmatched to any gene: 5. CDR3 nucleotides: TGTGCCAGCAGCCCCCGGACAGGCAACTATGGCTACACCTTC. Residues: CASSPRTGNYGYTF.

The chain links TRBV5-1 to TRBJ2-1; D ambiguous. In germline, CDR1 is SGHRS, CDR2 YFSETQ. V gave up 7 bases and J gave up 4 bases, with 15 bases separating them. The length of the CDR3 is 14 residues. In DNA form, the CDR3 reads TGCGCCAGCCGGTTATATTCAGCGTACAATGAGCAGTTCTTC. Amino acids: CASRLYSAYNEQFF.

J is TRBJ1-5 and V is TRBV30, with D perhaps TRBD1 (5 bases). Germline values: CDR1 GTSNPN, CDR2 SVGIG (reference sequence). CDR3 length: 13 residues. V lost 2 bases, J lost 6 bases, and 11 bases lay in between. CDR3 DNA: TGTGCCTGGAGTCCCGGGGGGGGTCAGCCCCAGCATTTT. This translates into CAWSPGGGQPQHF.

This clone was counted once. This chain connects TRBV5-1 to TRBJ2-1, with 8 nucleotides matching TRBD1. The CDR3 has 15 residues. Unmatched junction bases numbered 10, after V lost 5 bases and J lost 6 bases. In germline, CDR1 is SGHRS, CDR2 YFSETQ. The chain's CDR3 is CASREDRERSNEQFF. CDR3 nucleotides: TGCGCCAGCAGGGAGGACAGGGAGAGGAGCAATGAGCAGTTCTTC.

The chain carries TRBV11-2 and TRBJ2-3; D possibly corresponds to TRBD1 (5 bases). The CDR3 is 15 amino acids. From germline, CDR1 is SGHAT and CDR2 FQNNGV. Between the trimmed V and J ends, which lost 5 bases and 2 bases, there was a span of 14 bases. CDR3 in DNA: TGTGCCAGCAGCCCGAACACAGGACCCACAGATACGCAGTATTTT. Amino acid sequence: CASSPNTGPTDTQYF. The full variable domain, in which reference TRBV11-2 and TRBJ2-3 provide the parts outside the CDR3, is EAGVAQSPRYKIIEKRQSVAFWCNPISGHATLYWYQQILGQGPKLLIQFQNNGVVDDSQLPKDRFSAERLKGVDSTLKIQPAKLEDSAVYLCASSPNTGPTDTQYFGPGTRLTVL.

The chain is built from TRBV25-1 and TRBJ2-4, with D perhaps TRBD2 (5 bases). This CDR3 has 14 amino acids. Germline CDR1 is MGHDK and CDR2 is SYGVNS. The V gene lost 2 bases and the J gene lost 0 bases, with 5 bases spanning the gap. CDR3 nucleotides: TGTGCCAGCAGTGAAGAGGGAGCCAAAAACATTCAGTACTTC. It encodes CASSEEGAKNIQYF.

Here the CDR3 reads CAWNRAATNEKLFF. The CDR3 DNA follows: TGTGCCTGGAACAGGGCGGCAACTAATGAAAAACTGTTTTTT. V and J are TRBV30 and TRBJ1-4; a possible D gene is TRBD1 (6 bases). The CDR3 length is 14 residues. Trimming shortened V by 4 bases and J by 0 bases, and 9 bases separated the two germline ends. The germline gives CDR1 GTSNPN, CDR2 SVGIG (reference sequence). Looking up the rest from reference TRBV30 and TRBJ1-4 gives the full variable domain: SQTIHQWPATLVQPVGSPLSLECTVEGTSNPNLYWYRQAAGRGLQLLFYSVGIGQISSEVPQNLSASRPQDRQFILSSKKLLLSDSGFYLCAWNRAATNEKLFFGSGTQLSVL.